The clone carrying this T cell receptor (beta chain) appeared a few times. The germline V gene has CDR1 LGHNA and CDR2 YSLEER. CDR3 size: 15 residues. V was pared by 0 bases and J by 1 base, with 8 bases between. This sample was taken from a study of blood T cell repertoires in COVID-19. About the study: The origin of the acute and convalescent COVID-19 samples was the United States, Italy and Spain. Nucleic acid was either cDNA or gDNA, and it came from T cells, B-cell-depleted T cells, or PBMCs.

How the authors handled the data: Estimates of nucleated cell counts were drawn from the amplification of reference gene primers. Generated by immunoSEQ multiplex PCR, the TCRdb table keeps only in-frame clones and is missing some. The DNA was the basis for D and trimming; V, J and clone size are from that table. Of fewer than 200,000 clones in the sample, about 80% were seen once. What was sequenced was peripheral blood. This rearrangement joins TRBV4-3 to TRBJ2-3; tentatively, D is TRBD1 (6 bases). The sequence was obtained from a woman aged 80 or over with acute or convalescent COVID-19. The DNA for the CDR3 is TGCGCCAGCAGCCAAGAGGGGGCAGGCACAGATACGCAGTATTTT. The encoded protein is CASSQEGAGTDTQYF.